Below, one T cell receptor (beta chain) is given with its context. The antigen is unknown. The sample has other DNA sequences that encode this CDR3 too. Measured with immunoSEQ multiplex PCR; TCRdb has only the in-frame clones, and not every one. The sample has about 1.1 million clones, around three quarters seen once; the top ten hold approximately 0.56%. This CDR3 contains 15 residues. CDR1 is SGHRS, CDR2 YFSETQ, per germline. Trimming cost V 0 bases and J 2 bases, with 9 bases left between them. These data are taken from a study of shared clonotypes between healthy human individuals. Points from the study as a whole: About 4.5% of naive CD4 clonotypes were common to a handful of donors. Clonotypes not shared had lower generation probabilities than those common to all four donors.

The source is a man aged 18 to 35 in good health. Some clones in this sample may be carry-over from other donors' samples. The genes are TRBV5-1 and TRBJ1-5; a possible D gene is TRBD1 (5 bases). Input material: memory CD4+ T cells from PBMCs. Subset defined: CD45RA-negative fraction. CDR3 protein: CASSLEGKGNQPQHF. The CDR3 bases are TGCGCCAGCAGCTTGGAGGGGAAAGGCAATCAGCCCCAGCATTTT.